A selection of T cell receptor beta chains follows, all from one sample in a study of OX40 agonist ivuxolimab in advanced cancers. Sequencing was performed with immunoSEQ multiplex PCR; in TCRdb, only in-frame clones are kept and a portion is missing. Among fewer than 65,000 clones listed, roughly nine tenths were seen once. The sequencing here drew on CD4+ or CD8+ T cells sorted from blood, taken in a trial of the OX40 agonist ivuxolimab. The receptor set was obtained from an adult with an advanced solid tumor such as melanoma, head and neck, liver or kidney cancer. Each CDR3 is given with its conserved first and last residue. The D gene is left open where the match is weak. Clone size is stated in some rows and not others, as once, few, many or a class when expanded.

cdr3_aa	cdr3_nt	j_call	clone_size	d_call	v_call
CARSVLALGQYF	TGTGCCCGGAGTGTACTAGCTCTCGGGCAGTATTTC	TRBJ2-7	-	-	TRBV30
CASSLQGPRETQYF	TGTGCCAGCAGCTTACAGGGCCCCCGGGAGACCCAGTACTTC	TRBJ2-5	-	-	TRBV11-3
CASSLFGGGADTQYF	TGTGCCAGCAGTTTATTCGGGGGGGGAGCAGATACGCAGTATTTT	TRBJ2-3	-	TRBD2	TRBV27
CASSLSSVSGNTIYF	TGTGCCAGCAGTTTATCATCGGTCTCCGGAAACACCATATATTTT	TRBJ1-3	-	-	TRBV28
CASSLRLAGPPNYNEQFF	TGTGCCAGCAGTTTACGTCTAGCGGGGCCCCCCAATTACAATGAGCAGTTCTTC	TRBJ2-1	-	TRBD2	TRBV27
CASSQDEGVTRNEQFF	TGCGCCAGCAGCCAAGATGAGGGGGTGACTCGCAATGAGCAGTTCTTC	TRBJ2-1	-	-	TRBV4-3
CASSQDRTGGAVRELFF	TGTGCCAGCAGCCAAGACAGGACAGGGGGCGCAGTGCGGGAGCTGTTTTTT	TRBJ2-2	once	TRBD1	TRBV14
CASSVFGENTEAFF	TGTGCCAGCAGCGTCTTTGGGGAGAACACTGAAGCTTTCTTT	TRBJ1-1	-	-	TRBV9
CASSKSQGGSNQPQHF	TGTGCCAGTAGCAAATCACAGGGGGGTAGCAATCAGCCCCAGCATTTT	TRBJ1-5	-	TRBD1	TRBV19
CASSQEMVVEQFF	TGTGCCAGCAGCCAAGAGATGGTAGTTGAGCAGTTCTTC	TRBJ2-1	-	-	TRBV4-2
CASSRGGSNQPQHF	TGTGCCAGCAGCCGGGGGGGTAGCAATCAGCCCCAGCATTTT	TRBJ1-5	-	-	TRBV7-6
CASRTDGTYEQYF	TGTGCCAGCAGAACGGACGGGACCTACGAGCAGTACTTC	TRBJ2-7	-	-	TRBV6-1
CASSAKWTDQETQYF	TGCGCCAGCAGCGCGAAATGGACGGACCAAGAGACCCAGTACTTC	TRBJ2-5	-	-	TRBV4-1
CASSLNLAHNEQFF	TGTGCCAGCAGCTTAAATCTAGCTCACAATGAGCAGTTCTTC	TRBJ2-1	-	-	TRBV7-3
CASSEVHRGINEQFF	TGTGCCAGCAGTGAAGTTCACAGAGGGATAAATGAGCAGTTCTTC	TRBJ2-1	few	-	TRBV6-1
CASSLLGQGGTEAFF	TGTGCCAGCAGCTTGCTGGGCCAGGGTGGGACTGAAGCTTTCTTT	TRBJ1-1	-	-	TRBV7-9
CASSLRLGDGYTF	TGTGCCAGCAGTTTAAGACTAGGGGATGGCTACACCTTC	TRBJ1-2	-	-	TRBV27
CASTQGSSGGELFF	TGTGCCAGCACCCAGGGTTCGTCGGGCGGGGAGCTGTTTTTT	TRBJ2-2	-	-	TRBV9
CASRPRGIDEQFF	TGTGCCAGCCGGCCCAGGGGTATCGATGAGCAGTTCTTC	TRBJ2-1	-	-	TRBV14
CASSLAVLSGVTEAFF	TGTGCCAGCAGCTTAGCCGTGCTATCGGGGGTCACTGAAGCTTTCTTT	TRBJ1-1	once	-	TRBV7-8
CASSPGGGLAKNIQYF	TGTGCCAGCAGCCCGGGTGGGGGACTAGCCAAAAACATTCAGTACTTC	TRBJ2-4	-	-	TRBV7-8
CASSRKLAGAPSGANVLTF	TGTGCCAGCAGCCGAAAACTAGCGGGGGCCCCCTCTGGGGCCAACGTCCTGACTTTC	TRBJ2-6	-	TRBD2	TRBV7-3
CASSALQGLNTGELFF	TGTGCCAGCAGTGCCCTACAGGGACTGAACACCGGGGAGCTGTTTTTT	TRBJ2-2	few	-	TRBV7-9
CASSPSPADTQYF	TGTGCCAGCAGCCCTTCGCCTGCAGATACGCAGTATTTT	TRBJ2-3	-	-	TRBV5-5
CASSLAKTYTDTQYF	TGTGCCAGCAGTCTGGCCAAGACTTACACAGATACGCAGTATTTT	TRBJ2-3	-	-	TRBV2
CASSFEPGVNTEAFF	TGTGCCAGCAGCTTCGAACCGGGGGTAAACACTGAAGCTTTCTTT	TRBJ1-1	few	-	TRBV5-5
CASRDSHNEQFF	TGCGCCAGCCGGGATAGCCACAATGAGCAGTTCTTC	TRBJ2-1	-	-	TRBV4-1
CATSRGAGGAFGNTIYF	TGTGCCACCAGCAGGGGCGCCGGGGGAGCTTTCGGAAACACCATATATTTT	TRBJ1-3	-	-	TRBV15
CASRPSTGKETQYF	TGTGCCAGCAGGCCCTCGACAGGGAAAGAGACCCAGTACTTC	TRBJ2-5	-	TRBD1	TRBV28
CASSQDAGGPNEQFF	TGTGCCAGCAGCCAAGATGCGGGGGGGCCGAATGAGCAGTTCTTC	TRBJ2-1	once	TRBD2	TRBV4-2
CASSLAPMDTQYF	TGTGCCAGCAGCTTGGCCCCCATGGATACGCAGTATTTT	TRBJ2-3	-	-	TRBV5-6
CASRLVAGANEQYF	TGTGCCAGCCGCCTGGTAGCTGGGGCGAACGAGCAGTACTTC	TRBJ2-7	once	-	TRBV27
CASSFGGAGTEAFF	TGTGCCAGCAGTTTTGGGGGGGCGGGAACTGAAGCTTTCTTT	TRBJ1-1	-	-	TRBV27
CASSLMGRGDNTEAFF	TGTGCCAGCAGCTTGATGGGGCGAGGAGACAACACTGAAGCTTTCTTT	TRBJ1-1	once	-	TRBV7-9
CAWWGTGTGTPTDTQYF	TGTGCCTGGTGGGGCACCGGGACAGGGACCCCCACAGATACGCAGTATTTT	TRBJ2-3	-	TRBD1	TRBV30
CASRPLEISTDTQYF	TGTGCCAGCAGACCACTGGAGATTAGCACAGATACGCAGTATTTT	TRBJ2-3	once	-	TRBV6-6
CASSPEGRQPQHF	TGTGCCAGCTCACCAGAGGGTCGTCAGCCCCAGCATTTT	TRBJ1-5	few	-	TRBV18
CASSLEQANTEAFF	TGTGCCAGCAGCTTGGAACAGGCGAACACTGAAGCTTTCTTT	TRBJ1-1	few	-	TRBV5-6